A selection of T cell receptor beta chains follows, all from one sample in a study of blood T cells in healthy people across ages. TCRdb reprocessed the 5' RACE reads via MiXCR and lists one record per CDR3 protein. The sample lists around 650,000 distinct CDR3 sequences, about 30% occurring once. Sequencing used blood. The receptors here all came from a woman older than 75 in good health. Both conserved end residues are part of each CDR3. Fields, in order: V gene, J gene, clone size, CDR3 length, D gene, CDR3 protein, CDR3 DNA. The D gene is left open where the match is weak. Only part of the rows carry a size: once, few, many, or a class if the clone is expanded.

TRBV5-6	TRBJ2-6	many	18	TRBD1	CASSPRTGEAFGANVLTF	TGTGCCAGCAGCCCGAGGACAGGGGAGGCATTTGGGGCCAACGTCCTGACTTTC
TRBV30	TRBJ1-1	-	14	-	CAWSVLQTYTEAFF	TGTGCCTGGAGTGTACTACAGACGTACACTGAAGCTTTCTTT
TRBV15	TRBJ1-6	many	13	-	CATSRDSFSPLHF	TGTGCCACCAGCAGAGATTCATTTTCACCCCTCCACTTT
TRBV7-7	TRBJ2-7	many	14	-	CASSLSTQSNEQYF	TGTGCTAGCAGCTTATCGACTCAAAGTAACGAGCAGTACTTC
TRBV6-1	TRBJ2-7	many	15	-	CASSETLGAVYEQYF	TGTGCCAGCAGTGAAACTCTAGGGGCGGTCTACGAGCAGTACTTC
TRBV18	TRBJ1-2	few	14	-	CASSPGATNYGYTF	TGTGCCAGCTCACCGGGCGCCACTAACTATGGCTACACCTTC
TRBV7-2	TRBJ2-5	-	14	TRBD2	CAGCLAGGRETQYF	TGTGCCGGCTGCTTAGCGGGGGGGCGGGAGACCCAGTACTTC
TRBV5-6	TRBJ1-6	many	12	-	CASSRMNSPLHF	TGTGCCAGCAGCCGGATGAATTCACCCCTCCACTTT
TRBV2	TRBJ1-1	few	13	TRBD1	CASSSDRVREAFF	TGTGCCAGCAGCTCGGACAGGGTCAGGGAAGCTTTCTTT
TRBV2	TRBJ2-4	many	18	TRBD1	CASSEARGTGAPRNIQYF	TGTGCCAGCAGTGAAGCGCGGGGGACAGGGGCCCCTCGGAACATTCAGTACTTC
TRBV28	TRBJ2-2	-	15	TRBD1	CASSSPGGAYGELFF	TGTGCCAGCAGTTCGCCAGGGGGCGCGTACGGGGAGCTGTTTTTT
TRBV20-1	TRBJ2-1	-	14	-	CSAQPRVINNEQFF	TGCAGTGCGCAACCCCGGGTTATTAACAATGAGCAGTTCTTC
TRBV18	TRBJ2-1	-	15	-	CASSPGVPPRNEQFF	TGTGCCAGCTCACCTGGGGTCCCGCCCAGAAATGAGCAGTTCTTC
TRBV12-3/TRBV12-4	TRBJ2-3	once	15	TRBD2	CASKESGGRTDVEYF	TGTGCCAGCAAAGAGTCGGGGGGACGCACAGATGTGGAGTATTTT
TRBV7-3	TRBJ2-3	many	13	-	CASSLWGSDTQYF	TGTGCCAGCAGCTTATGGGGGTCAGATACGCAGTATTTT
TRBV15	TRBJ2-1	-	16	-	CATSRDLRPGYNEQFF	TGTGCCACCAGCAGAGATCTACGGCCTGGCTACAATGAGCAGTTCTTC
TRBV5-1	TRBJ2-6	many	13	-	CASRDSGANVLTF	TGCGCCAGCAGGGACTCTGGGGCCAACGTCCTGACTTTC
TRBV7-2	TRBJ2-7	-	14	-	CASSLGVYSYEQYF	TGTGCCAGCAGCTTGGGCGTATACTCCTACGAGCAGTACTTC
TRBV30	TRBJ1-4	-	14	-	CAWKAFGRHEKLFF	TGTGCCTGGAAGGCTTTTGGAAGGCATGAAAAACTGTTTTTT
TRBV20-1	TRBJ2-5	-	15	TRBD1	CSARDLGQGRETQYF	TGCAGTGCTAGAGATCTGGGACAGGGAAGAGAGACCCAGTACTTC
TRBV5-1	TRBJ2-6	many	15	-	CASSNEASGANVLTF	TGCGCCAGCAGCAACGAGGCCTCTGGGGCCAACGTCCTGACTTTC
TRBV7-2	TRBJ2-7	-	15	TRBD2	CASSPRTSGTYEQYF	TGTGCCAGCAGCCCACGGACTAGCGGGACCTACGAGCAGTACTTC
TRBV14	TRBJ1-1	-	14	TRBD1	CASRPTGGGTEAFF	TGTGCCAGCAGACCAACAGGGGGTGGCACTGAAGCTTTCTTT
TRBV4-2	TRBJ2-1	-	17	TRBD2	CASSFSSGSRGYNEQFF	TGTGCCAGCAGTTTTAGTAGCGGGAGCAGGGGGTACAATGAGCAGTTCTTC
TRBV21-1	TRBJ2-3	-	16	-	CASSIELAGCSDTQYF	TGTGCCAGCAGCATTGAACTAGCGGGCTGCTCAGATACGCAGTATTTT
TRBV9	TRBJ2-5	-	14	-	CASSVVGSSETQYF	TGTGCCAGCAGCGTAGTCGGGAGCTCAGAGACCCAGTACTTC
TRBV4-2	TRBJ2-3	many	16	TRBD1	CASSQGPGQGTDTQYF	TGTGCCAGCAGCCAAGGCCCGGGACAGGGAACAGATACGCAGTATTTT
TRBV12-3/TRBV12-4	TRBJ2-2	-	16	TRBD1	CASSLTGQANTGELFF	TGTGCCAGCAGCTTAACGGGACAGGCGAACACCGGGGAGCTGTTTTTT
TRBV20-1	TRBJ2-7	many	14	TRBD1	CSANRGLRSYEQYF	TGCAGTGCTAACAGGGGGCTTCGATCCTACGAGCAGTACTTC
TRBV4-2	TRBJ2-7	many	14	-	CASSPTVFPYEQYF	TGTGCCAGCAGCCCGACAGTTTTCCCCTACGAGCAGTACTTC
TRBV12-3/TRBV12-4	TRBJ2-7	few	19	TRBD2	CASSQGPPSGGDAYNEQYF	TGTGCCAGCTCCCAGGGTCCCCCTAGCGGGGGGGATGCCTACAATGAGCAGTACTTC
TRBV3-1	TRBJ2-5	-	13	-	CASSRGNLETQYF	TGTGCCAGCAGCCGAGGGAATCTGGAGACCCAGTACTTC
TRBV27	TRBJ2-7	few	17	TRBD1	CASSLKPGTGASYEQYF	TGTGCCAGCAGTTTAAAACCCGGGACAGGGGCCTCCTACGAGCAGTACTTC
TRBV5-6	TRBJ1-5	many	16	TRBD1	CASSRGQGFGNQPQHF	TGTGCCAGCAGCAGGGGACAGGGGTTCGGCAATCAGCCCCAGCATTTT
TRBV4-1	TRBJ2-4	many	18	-	CASSQEKEGRLAKNIQYF	TGCGCCAGCAGCCAAGAAAAAGAAGGGCGATTAGCCAAAAACATTCAGTACTTC
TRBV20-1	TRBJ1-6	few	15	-	CSARVGSSYNSPLHF	TGCAGTGCTAGAGTCGGGAGCTCCTATAATTCACCCCTCCACTTT
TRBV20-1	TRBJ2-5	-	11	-	CSVGWKETQYF	TGCAGTGTAGGGTGGAAAGAGACCCAGTACTTC
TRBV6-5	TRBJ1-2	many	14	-	CASSYDGISYGYTF	TGTGCCAGCAGTTACGACGGAATCAGCTATGGCTACACCTTC
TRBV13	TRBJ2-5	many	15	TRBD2	CASTRASGGEETQYF	TGTGCCAGCACCCGAGCTAGCGGGGGAGAAGAGACCCAGTACTTC
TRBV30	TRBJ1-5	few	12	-	CAWSQGNQPQHF	TGTGCCTGGAGCCAGGGCAATCAGCCCCAGCATTTT